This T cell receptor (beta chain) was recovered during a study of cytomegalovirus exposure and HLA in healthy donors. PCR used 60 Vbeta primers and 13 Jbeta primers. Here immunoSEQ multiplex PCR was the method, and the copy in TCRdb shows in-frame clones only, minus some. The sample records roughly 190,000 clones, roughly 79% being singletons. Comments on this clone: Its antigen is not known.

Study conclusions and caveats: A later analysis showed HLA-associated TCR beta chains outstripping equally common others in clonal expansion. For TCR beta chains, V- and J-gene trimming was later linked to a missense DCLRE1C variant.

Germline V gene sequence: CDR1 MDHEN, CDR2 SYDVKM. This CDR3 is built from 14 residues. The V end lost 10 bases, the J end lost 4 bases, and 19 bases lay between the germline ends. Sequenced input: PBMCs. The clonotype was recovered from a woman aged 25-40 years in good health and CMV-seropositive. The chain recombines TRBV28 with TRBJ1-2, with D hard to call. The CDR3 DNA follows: TGTGCCATTTCCCCCCCGGGTCCGTTCTATGGCTACACCTTC. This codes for CAISPPGPFYGYTF.